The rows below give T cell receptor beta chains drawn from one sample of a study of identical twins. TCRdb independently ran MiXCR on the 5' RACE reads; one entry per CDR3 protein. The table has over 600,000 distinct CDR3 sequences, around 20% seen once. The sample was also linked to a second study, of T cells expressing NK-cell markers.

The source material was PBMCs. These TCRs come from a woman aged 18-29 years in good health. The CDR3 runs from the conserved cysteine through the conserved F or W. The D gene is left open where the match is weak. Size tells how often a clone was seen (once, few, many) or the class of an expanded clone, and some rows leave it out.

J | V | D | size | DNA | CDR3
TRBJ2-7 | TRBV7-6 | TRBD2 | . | TGTGCCAGCAGCTTAGCGGCTAGCGGGCGATACGAGCAGTACTTC | CASSLAASGRYEQYF
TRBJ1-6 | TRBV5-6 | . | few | TGTGCCAGCAGCTTGACCGGACAGCCTTCACCCCTCCACTTT | CASSLTGQPSPLHF
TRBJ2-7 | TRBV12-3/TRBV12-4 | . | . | TGTGCCAGCAGAGGGGGGACTCCCACGGGGACAGAGCAGTACTTC | CASRGGTPTGTEQYF
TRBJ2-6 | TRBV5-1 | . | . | TGCGCCAGCAGCTGGGGTTCTGAAGCGGATAGCTCTGGGGCCAACGTCCTGACTTTC | CASSWGSEADSSGANVLTF
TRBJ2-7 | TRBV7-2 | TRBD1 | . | TGTGCCAGCAGCAGTAGGGGACAGGAAGACTACGAGCAGTACTTC | CASSSRGQEDYEQYF
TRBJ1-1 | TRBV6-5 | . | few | TGTGCCAGCAGTTACTCCCCATATCCGAACACTGAAGCTTTCTTT | CASSYSPYPNTEAFF
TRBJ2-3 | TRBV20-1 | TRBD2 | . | TGCAGTGCGAGTACGACTAGCGGGGGGCCAAGCCTTACGCAGTATTTT | CSASTTSGGPSLTQYF
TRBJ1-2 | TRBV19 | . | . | TGTGCCAGTAGTTCCCACCGAGGGATAGATGGCTACACCTTC | CASSSHRGIDGYTF
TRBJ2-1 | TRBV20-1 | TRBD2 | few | TGCAGTGGGCGGGAGTTCGGCGATGAGCAGTTCTTC | CSGREFGDEQFF
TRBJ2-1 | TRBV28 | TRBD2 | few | TGTGCCAGCAGTTTACGGCGGGGGGACTACAATGAGCAGTTCTTC | CASSLRRGDYNEQFF
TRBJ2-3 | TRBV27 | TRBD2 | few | TGTGCCAGCAGTATGGCGGGAGTCGAGGATACGCAGTATTTT | CASSMAGVEDTQYF
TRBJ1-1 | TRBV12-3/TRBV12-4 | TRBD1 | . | TGTGCCAGCAGGGGGACAGGGTTAAAAGCTTTCTTT | CASRGTGLKAFF
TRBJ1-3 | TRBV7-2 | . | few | TGTGCCAGCAGCTTACACCGGGCTGGAGGAAACACCATATATTTT | CASSLHRAGGNTIYF
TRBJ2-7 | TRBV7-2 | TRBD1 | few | TGTGCCAGCAGAACCCCGGGACAGGGATCCGAGCAGTACTTC | CASRTPGQGSEQYF
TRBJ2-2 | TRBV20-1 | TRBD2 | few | TGCAGTGCCGTCTCACTAGCGGGAGACGGGGAGCTGTTTTTT | CSAVSLAGDGELFF
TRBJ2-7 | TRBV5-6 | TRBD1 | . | TGTGCCAGCAGCGCCCGAGACAGGGCCTACGAGCAGTACTTC | CASSARDRAYEQYF
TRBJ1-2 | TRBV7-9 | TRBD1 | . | TGTGCCAGCAGCCCACAGGGGCTGCTTAGCAACTATGGCTACACCTTC | CASSPQGLLSNYGYTF
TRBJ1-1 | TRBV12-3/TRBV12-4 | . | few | TGTGCCAGCAGAATCATCAGGGGCGCAGAAGCTTTCTTT | CASRIIRGAEAFF
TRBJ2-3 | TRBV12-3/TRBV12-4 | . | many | TGTGCCAGCAGTGCGAGAGATACGCAGTATTTT | CASSARDTQYF
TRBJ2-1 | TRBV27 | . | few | TGTGCCAGCAGCCCTTATCGGGGGAGTGACAATGAGCAGTTCTTC | CASSPYRGSDNEQFF
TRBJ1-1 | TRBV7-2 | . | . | TGTGCCAGCAGCTTAGCTCTAGGGGGGCAACCGTACACTGAAGCTTTCTTT | CASSLALGGQPYTEAFF
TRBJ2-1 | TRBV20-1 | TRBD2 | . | TGCAGTGCTAGCCCTAGCGGGAGAGATGGTGAGCAGTTCTTC | CSASPSGRDGEQFF
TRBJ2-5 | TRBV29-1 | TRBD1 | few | TGCAGTCATCTGACAGGGTTAACGGAGACCCAGTACTTC | CSHLTGLTETQYF
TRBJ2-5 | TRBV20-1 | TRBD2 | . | TGCAGTGCTAGTTCAAGCGGGGAGTTCCAAGAGACCCAGTACTTC | CSASSSGEFQETQYF
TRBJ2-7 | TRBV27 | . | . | TGTGCCAGCAGTTACCAGGTCGACTACGAGCAGTACTTC | CASSYQVDYEQYF
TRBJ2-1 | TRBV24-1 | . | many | TGTGCCACCAGTGATACCGGGTCTCTTGAGCAGTTCTTC | CATSDTGSLEQFF
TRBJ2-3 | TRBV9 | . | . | TGTGCCAGCAGCGTAGAGGGGACTAGCACAGATACGCAGTATTTT | CASSVEGTSTDTQYF
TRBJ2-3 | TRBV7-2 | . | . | TGTGCCAGCAGCTTAGACTTCGGGACAGATACGCAGTATTTT | CASSLDFGTDTQYF
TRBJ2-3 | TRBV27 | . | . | TGTGCCAGCAGTTTTCAGGTGGGAGATACGCAGTATTTT | CASSFQVGDTQYF
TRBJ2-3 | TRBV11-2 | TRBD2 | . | TGTGCCAGCAGCTCGGACTCGCGCGGGGGATCGCAGTATTTT | CASSSDSRGGSQYF
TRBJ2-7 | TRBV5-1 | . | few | TGCGCCAGCAGCTTAGGTCCCGATGACTACGAGCAGTACTTC | CASSLGPDDYEQYF
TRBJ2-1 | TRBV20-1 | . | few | TGCAGTGCTACCCTCCTGAGTACCCAAGAGCAGTTCTTC | CSATLLSTQEQFF
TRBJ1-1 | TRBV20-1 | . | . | TGCAGTGCTAGAGACAACACAAAGGGAGCTTTCTTT | CSARDNTKGAFF
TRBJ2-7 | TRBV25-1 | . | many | TGTGCCAGCAGGGGACGGAGCTCCTACGAGCAGTACTTC | CASRGRSSYEQYF
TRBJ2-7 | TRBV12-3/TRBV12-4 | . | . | TGTGCCAGCAGTTTGGGGGGACCCGAGCACGGCTATTACGAGCAGTACTTC | CASSLGGPEHGYYEQYF
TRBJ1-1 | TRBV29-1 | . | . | TGCAGCGTGTCGACGAACACTGAAGCTTTCTTT | CSVSTNTEAFF
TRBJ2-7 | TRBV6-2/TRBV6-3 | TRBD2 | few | TGTGCCAGCAGTAGAAGGGGAATAGCGGGCCTCTACGAGCAGTACTTC | CASSRRGIAGLYEQYF
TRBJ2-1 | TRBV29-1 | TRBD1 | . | TGCAGCGTGGCAGGACAGGGTAGAGAAGGTGAGCAGTTCTTC | CSVAGQGREGEQFF
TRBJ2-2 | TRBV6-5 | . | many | TGTGCCAGCAGTTATAGTCTAGGGAACACCGGGGAGCTGTTTTTT | CASSYSLGNTGELFF
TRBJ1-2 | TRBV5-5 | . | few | TGTGCCAGCAGGGGCCGTCCCACGGGCTACACCTTC | CASRGRPTGYTF
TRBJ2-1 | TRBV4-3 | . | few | TGCGCCAGCAGCCAAGACGTCGCGGATGAGCAGTTCTTC | CASSQDVADEQFF
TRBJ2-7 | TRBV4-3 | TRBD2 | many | TGCGCCAGCAGCCGATCCCCCTCCAGCGGGGCCTACGAGCAGTACTTC | CASSRSPSSGAYEQYF
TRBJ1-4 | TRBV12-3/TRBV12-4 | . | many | TGTGCCAGCAGCCAGTACGTAGGAAAACTGTTTTTT | CASSQYVGKLFF
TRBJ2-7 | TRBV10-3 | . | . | TGTGCCATCAGTGAGTTGTACGGCGGGGATAGCTCCTACGAGCAGTACTTC | CAISELYGGDSSYEQYF
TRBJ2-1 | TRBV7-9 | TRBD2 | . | TGTGCCAGCAGCTTAGACCCTAGCGGGAGGGCCGAGAAATTCTTC | CASSLDPSGRAEKFF
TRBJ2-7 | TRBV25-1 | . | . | TGTGCCAGCAGTGAATACTGGGAATACGAGCAGTACTTC | CASSEYWEYEQYF
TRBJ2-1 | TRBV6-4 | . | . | TGTGCCAGCAGTGACTCGTGGGGGGGGCTGCAAAATGAGCAGTTCTTC | CASSDSWGGLQNEQFF
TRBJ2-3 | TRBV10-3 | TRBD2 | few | TGTGCCACCAACGGACTAGCGGGAGAAACAGATACGCAGTATTTT | CATNGLAGETDTQYF
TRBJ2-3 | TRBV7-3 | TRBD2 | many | TGTGCCAGCAGCTCCGGACTAGCGGGGGACTTCACAGATACGCAGTATTTT | CASSSGLAGDFTDTQYF